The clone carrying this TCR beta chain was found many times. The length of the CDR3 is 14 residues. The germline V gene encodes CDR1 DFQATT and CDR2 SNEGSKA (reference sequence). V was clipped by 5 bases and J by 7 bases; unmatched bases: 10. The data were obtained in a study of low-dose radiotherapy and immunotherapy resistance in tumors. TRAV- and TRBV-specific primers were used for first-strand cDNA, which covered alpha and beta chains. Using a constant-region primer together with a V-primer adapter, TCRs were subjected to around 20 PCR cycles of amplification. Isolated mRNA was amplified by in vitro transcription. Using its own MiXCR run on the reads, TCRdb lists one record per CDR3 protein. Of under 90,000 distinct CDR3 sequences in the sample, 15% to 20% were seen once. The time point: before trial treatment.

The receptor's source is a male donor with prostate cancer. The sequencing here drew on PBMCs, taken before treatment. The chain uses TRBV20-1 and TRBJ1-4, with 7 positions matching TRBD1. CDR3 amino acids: CSAAWPGQSEKLFF. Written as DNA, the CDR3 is TGCAGTGCTGCCTGGCCGGGACAGAGTGAAAAACTGTTTTTT.